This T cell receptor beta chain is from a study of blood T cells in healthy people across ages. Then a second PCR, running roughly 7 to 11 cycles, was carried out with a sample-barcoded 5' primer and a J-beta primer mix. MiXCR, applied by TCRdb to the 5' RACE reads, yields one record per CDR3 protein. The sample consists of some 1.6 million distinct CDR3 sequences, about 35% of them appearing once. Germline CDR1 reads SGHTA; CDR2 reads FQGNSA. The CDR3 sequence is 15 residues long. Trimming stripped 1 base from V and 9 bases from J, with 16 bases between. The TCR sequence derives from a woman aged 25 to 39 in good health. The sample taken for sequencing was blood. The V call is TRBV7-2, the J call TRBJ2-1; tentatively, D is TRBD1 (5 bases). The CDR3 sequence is CASSLVGVVVGEQFF. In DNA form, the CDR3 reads TGTGCCAGCAGCTTAGTAGGGGTCGTGGTCGGTGAGCAGTTCTTC. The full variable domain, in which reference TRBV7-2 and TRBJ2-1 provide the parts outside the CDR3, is GAGVSQSPSNKVTEKGKDVELRCDPISGHTALYWYRQSLGQGLEFLIYFQGNSAPDKSGLPSDRFSAERTGGSVSTLTIQRTQQEDSAVYLCASSLVGVVVGEQFFGPGTRLTVL.